The present T cell receptor (beta chain) was sequenced within a study of blood T cell repertoires in COVID-19. Study-wide context: Researchers got acute and convalescent COVID-19 samples from the United States, Italy and Spain. Nucleic acid was either cDNA or gDNA, and it came from T cells, B-cell-depleted T cells, or PBMCs.

The V gene lost 5 bases and the J gene lost 0 bases, with 14 bases spanning the gap. This CDR3 has 17 residues. In germline, CDR1 is SGHTA, CDR2 FQGTGA. How the authors handled the data: Using reference gene primer amplification, nucleated cell counts were estimated. Libraries were prepared by immunoSEQ multiplex PCR; TCRdb keeps only in-frame clonotypes and omits some of them. The V and J calls and clone size come from that table; D and trimming were worked out from the DNA. The table has roughly 190,000 clones, about 88% seen once; the top ten hold approximately 5.6%. This clone was observed once. The chain has TRBV7-3 and TRBJ1-6; a weak D match, TRBD1 (6 bases). The clonotype was recovered from a man between 40 and 49 years old with active or convalescent COVID-19. The sequenced sample was peripheral blood. CDR3 sequence (DNA): TGTGCCAGCAGCCTCGACAGGCGACCCTCCTATAATTCACCCCTCCACTTT. Residues: CASSLDRRPSYNSPLHF.